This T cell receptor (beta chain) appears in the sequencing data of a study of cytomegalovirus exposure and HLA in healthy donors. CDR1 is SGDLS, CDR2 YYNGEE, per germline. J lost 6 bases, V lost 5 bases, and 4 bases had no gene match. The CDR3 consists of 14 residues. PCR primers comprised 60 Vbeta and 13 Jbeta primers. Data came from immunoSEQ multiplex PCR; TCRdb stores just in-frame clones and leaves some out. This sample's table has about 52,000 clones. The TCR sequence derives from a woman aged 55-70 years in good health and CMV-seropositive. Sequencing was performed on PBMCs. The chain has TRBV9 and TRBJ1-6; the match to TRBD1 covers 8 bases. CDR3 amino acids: CASSTDRANSPLHF. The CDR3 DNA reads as TGTGCCAGCAGTACGGACAGGGCTAATTCACCCCTCCACTTT.